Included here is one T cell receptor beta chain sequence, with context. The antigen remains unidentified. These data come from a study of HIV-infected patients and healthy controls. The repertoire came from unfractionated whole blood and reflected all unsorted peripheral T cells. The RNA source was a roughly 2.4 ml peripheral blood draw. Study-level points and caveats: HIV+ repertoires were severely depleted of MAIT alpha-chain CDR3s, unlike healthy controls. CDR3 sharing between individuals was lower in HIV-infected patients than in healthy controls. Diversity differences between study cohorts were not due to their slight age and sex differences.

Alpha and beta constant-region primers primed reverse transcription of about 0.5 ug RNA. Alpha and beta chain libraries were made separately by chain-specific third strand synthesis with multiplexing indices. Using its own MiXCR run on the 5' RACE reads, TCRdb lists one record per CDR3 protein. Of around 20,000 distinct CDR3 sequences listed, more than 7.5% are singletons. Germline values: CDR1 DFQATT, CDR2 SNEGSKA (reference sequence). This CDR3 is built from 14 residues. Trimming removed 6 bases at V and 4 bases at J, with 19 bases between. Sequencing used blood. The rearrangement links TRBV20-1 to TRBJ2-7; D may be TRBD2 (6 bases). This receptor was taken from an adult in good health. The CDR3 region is CSAKRGSGGYEQYF. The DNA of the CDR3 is TGCAGTGCCAAAAGGGGCTCCGGAGGGTACGAGCAGTACTTC.